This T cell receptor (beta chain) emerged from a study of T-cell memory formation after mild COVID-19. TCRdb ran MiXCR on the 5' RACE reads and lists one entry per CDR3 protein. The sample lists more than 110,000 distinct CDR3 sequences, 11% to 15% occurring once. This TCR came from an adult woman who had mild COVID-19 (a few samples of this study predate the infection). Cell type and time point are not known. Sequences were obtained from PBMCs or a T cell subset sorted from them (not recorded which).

CDR3 coding DNA: TGTGCCAGCAGTTCGTGGGAGGGCACAGATACGCAGTATTTT. Translation: CASSSWEGTDTQYF. V gene TRBV12-3 or TRBV12-4 combines with J gene TRBJ2-3, with D perhaps TRBD2 (6 bases). V lost 4 bases and J 1 base, leaving 9 bases between the germline ends. This CDR3 spans 14 amino acids.